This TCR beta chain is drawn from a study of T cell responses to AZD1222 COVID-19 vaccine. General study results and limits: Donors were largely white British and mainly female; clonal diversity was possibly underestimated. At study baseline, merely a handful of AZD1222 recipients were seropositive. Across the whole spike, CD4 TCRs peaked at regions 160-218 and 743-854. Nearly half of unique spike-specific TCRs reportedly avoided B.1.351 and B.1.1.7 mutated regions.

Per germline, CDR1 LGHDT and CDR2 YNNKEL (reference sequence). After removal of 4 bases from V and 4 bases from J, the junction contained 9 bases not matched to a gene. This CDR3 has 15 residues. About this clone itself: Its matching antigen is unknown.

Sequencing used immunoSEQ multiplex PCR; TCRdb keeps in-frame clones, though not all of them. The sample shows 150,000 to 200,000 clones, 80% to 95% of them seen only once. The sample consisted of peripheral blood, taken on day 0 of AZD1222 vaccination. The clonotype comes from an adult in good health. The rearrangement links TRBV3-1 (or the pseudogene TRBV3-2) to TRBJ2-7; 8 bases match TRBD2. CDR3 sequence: CASSRGGTSLYEQYF. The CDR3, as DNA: TGTGCCAGCAGCCGCGGGGGGACTTCCCTATACGAGCAGTACTTC.